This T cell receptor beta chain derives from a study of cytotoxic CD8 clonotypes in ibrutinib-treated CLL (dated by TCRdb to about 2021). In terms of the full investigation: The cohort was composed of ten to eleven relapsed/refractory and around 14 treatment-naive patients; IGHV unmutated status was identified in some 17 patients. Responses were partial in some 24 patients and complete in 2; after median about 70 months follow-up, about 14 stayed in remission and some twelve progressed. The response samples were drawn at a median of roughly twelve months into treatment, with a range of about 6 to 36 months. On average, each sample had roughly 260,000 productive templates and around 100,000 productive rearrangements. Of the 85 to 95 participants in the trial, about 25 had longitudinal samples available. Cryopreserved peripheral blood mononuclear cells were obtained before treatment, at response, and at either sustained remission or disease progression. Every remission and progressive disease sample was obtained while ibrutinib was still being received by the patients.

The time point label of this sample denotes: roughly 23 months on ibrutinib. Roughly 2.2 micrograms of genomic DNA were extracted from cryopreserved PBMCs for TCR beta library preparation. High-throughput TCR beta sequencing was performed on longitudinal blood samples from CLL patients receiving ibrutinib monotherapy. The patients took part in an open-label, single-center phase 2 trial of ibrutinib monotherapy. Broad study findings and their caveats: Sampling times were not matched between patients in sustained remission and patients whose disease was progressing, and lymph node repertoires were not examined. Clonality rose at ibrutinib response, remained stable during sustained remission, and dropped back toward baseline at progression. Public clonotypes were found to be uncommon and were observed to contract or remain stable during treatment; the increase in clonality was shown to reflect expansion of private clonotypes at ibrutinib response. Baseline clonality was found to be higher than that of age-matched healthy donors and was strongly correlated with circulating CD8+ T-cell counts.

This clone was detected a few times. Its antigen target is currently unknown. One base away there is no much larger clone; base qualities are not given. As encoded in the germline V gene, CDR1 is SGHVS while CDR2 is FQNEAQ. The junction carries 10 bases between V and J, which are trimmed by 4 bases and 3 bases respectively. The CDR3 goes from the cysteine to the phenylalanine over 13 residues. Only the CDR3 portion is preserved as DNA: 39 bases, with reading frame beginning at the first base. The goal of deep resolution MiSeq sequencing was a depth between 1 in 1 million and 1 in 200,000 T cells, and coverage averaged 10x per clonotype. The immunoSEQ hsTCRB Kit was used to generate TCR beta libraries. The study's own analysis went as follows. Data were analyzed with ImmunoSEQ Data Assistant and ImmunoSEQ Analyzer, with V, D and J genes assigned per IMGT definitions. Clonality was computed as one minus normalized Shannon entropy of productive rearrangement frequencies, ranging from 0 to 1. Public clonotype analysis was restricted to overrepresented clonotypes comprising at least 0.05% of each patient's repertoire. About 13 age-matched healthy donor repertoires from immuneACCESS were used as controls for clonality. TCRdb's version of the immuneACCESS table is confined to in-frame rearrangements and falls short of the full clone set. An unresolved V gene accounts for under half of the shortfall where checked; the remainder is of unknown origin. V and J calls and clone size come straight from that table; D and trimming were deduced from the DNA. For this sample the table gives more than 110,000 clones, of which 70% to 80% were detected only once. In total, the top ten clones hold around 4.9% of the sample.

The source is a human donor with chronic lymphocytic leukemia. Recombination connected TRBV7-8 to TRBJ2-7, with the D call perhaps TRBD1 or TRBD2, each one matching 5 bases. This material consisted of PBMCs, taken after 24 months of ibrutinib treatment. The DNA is TGTGCCAGCAGCTGGGGACGTGGCTACGAGCAGTACTTC. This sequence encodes CASSWGRGYEQYF.